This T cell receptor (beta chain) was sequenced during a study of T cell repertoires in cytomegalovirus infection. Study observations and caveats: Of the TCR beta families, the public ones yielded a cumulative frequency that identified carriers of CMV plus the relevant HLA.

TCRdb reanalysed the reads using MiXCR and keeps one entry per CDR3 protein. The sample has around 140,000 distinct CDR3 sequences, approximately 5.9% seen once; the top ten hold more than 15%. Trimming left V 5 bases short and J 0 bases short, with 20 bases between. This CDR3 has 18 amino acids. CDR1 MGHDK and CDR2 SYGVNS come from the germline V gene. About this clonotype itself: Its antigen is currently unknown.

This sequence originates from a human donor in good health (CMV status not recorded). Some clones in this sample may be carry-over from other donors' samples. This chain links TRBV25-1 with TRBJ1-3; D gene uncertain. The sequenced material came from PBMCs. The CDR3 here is CASSTPGIGISSGNTIYF. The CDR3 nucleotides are TGTGCCAGCAGTACCCCGGGGATAGGGATTAGCTCTGGAAACACCATATATTTT.